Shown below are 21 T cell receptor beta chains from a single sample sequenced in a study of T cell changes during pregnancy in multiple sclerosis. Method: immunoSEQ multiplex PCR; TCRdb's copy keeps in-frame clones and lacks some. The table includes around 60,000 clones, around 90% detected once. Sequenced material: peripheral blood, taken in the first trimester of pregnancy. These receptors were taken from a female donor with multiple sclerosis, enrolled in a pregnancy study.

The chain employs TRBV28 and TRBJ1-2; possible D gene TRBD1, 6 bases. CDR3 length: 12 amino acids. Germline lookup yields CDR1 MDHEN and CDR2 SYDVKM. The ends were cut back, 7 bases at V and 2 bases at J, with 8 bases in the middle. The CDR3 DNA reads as TGTGCCAGCAAGGACAGCAACTATGGCTACACCTTC. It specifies CASKDSNYGYTF.

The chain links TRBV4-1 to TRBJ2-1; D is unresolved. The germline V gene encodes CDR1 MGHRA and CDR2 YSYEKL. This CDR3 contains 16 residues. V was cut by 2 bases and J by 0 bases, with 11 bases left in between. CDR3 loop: CASSQLDIISYNEQFF. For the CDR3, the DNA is TGCGCCAGCAGCCAACTTGACATAATCTCCTACAATGAGCAGTTCTTC.

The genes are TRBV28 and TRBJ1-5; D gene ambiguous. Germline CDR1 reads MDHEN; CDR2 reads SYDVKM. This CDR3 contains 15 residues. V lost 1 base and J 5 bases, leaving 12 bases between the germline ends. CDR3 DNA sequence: TGTGCCAGCAGTTTATTCCGGGAGACCTATCAGCCCCAGCATTTT. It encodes CASSLFRETYQPQHF.

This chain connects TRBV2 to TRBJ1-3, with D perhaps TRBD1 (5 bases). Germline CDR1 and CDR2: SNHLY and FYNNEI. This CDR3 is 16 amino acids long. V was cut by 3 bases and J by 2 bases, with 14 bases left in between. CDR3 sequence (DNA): TGTGCCAGCAGTGATGACAGAAGATACGCTGGAAACACCATATATTTT. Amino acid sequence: CASSDDRRYAGNTIYF.

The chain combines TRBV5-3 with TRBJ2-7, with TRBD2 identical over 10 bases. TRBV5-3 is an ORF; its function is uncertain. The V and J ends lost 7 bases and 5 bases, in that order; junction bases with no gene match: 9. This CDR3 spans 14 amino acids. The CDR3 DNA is TGTGCCAGAGGGCCTAGCGGGAGAGATGACGAGCAGTACTTC. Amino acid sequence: CARGPSGRDDEQYF.

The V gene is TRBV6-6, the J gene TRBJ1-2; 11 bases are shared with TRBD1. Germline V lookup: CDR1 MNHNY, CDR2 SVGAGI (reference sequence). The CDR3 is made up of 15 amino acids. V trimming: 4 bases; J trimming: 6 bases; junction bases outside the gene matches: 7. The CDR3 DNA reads TGTGCCAGCAGTTCCTATCAGGGACAGGGGGATGGCTACACCTTC. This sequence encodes CASSSYQGQGDGYTF.

CDR3 sequence: CSVGSLVGQFF. The CDR3 nucleotides are TGCAGCGTCGGCTCACTAGTCGGGCAGTTCTTC. The V and J genes are TRBV29-1 and TRBJ2-1; D may be TRBD2 (5 bases). The CDR3 totals 11 residues. Germline CDR1 SQVTM, CDR2 ANQGSEA. V gave up 6 bases and J gave up 12 bases, with 15 bases separating them.

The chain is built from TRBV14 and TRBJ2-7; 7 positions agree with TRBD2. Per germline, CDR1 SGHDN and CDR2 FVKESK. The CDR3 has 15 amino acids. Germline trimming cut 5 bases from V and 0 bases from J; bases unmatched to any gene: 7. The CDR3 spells CASSWGRVYSYEQYF. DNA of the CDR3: TGTGCCAGCAGCTGGGGGAGGGTATACTCCTACGAGCAGTACTTC.

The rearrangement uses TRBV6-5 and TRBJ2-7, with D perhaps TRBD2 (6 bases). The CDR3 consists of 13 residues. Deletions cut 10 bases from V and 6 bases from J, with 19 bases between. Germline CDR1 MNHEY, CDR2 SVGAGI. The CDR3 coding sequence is TGTGCCACCGGGGGTCTCCAACGATTCGAGCAGTACTTC. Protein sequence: CATGGLQRFEQYF.

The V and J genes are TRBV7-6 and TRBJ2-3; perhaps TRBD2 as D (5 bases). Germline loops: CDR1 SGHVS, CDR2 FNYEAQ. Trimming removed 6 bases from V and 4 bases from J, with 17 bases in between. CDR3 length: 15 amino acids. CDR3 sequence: CASRDYGLRADTQYF. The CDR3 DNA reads TGTGCCAGCAGGGATTACGGATTGAGGGCAGATACGCAGTATTTT.

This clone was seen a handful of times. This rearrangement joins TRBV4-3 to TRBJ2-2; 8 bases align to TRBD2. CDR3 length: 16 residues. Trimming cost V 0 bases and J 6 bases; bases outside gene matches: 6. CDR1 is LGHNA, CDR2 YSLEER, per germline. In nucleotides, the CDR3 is TGCGCCAGCAGCCAAGATGCGGGGGGCGGTGCCGGGGAGCTGTTTTTT. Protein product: CASSQDAGGGAGELFF.

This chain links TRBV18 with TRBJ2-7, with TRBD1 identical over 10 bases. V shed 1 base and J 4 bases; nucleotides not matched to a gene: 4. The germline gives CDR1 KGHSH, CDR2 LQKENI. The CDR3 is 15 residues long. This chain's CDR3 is CASSPQGQGLYEQYF. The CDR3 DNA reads TGTGCCAGCTCACCACAGGGACAGGGGTTGTACGAGCAGTACTTC.

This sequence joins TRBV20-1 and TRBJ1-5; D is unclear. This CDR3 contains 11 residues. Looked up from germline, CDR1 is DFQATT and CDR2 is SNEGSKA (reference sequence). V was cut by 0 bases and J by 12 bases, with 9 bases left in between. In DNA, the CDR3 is TGCAGTGCTAGAGATCTACAGATCCAGCATTTT. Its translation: CSARDLQIQHF.

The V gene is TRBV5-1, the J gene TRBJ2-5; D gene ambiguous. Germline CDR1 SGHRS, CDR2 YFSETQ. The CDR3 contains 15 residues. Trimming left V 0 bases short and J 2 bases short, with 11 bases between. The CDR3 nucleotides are TGCGCCAGCAGCTTGGGTCCAGGAAAACAAGAGACCCAGTACTTC. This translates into CASSLGPGKQETQYF.

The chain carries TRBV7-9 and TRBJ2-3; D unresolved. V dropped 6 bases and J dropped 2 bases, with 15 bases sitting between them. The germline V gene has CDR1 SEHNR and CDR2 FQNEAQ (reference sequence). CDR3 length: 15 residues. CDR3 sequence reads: CASRATSRATDTQYF. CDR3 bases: TGTGCCAGCAGGGCGACATCACGTGCCACAGATACGCAGTATTTT.

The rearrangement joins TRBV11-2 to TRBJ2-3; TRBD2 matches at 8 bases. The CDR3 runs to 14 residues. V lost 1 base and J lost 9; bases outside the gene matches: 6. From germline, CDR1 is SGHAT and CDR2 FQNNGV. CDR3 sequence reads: CASSLAGGPETQYF. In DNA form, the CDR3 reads TGTGCCAGCAGCTTAGCGGGAGGGCCGGAGACGCAGTATTTT.

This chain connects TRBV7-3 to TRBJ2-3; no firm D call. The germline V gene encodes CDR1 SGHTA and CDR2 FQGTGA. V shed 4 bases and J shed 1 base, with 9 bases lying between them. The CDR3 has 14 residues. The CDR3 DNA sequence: TGTGCCAGCAGCTGGGCCGATCGCACAGATACGCAGTATTTT. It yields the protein CASSWADRTDTQYF.

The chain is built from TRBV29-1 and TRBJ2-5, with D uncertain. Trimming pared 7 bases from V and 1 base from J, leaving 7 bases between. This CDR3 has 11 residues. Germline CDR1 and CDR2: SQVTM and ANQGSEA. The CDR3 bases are TGCAGCGCCAGCGCCCAAGAGACCCAGTACTTC. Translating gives CSASAQETQYF.

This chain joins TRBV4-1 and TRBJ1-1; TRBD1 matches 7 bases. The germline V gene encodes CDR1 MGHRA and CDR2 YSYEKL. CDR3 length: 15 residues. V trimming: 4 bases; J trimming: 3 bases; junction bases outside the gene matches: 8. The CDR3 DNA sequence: TGCGCCAGCAGCCGAGGGACAGCCACCCACACTGAAGCTTTCTTT. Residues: CASSRGTATHTEAFF.

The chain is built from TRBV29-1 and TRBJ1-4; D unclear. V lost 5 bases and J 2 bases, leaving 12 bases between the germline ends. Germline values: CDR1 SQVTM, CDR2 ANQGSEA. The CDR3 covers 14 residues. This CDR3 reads CSVRPLGTNEKLFF. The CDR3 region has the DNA TGCAGCGTTAGGCCTCTCGGGACTAATGAAAAACTGTTTTTT.

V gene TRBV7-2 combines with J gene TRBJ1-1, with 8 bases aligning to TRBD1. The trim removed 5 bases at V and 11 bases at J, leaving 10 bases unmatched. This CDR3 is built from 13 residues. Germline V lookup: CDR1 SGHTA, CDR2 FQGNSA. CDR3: CASSTEIGQGAFF. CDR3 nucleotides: TGTGCCAGCAGCACAGAAATCGGACAGGGCGCTTTCTTT.